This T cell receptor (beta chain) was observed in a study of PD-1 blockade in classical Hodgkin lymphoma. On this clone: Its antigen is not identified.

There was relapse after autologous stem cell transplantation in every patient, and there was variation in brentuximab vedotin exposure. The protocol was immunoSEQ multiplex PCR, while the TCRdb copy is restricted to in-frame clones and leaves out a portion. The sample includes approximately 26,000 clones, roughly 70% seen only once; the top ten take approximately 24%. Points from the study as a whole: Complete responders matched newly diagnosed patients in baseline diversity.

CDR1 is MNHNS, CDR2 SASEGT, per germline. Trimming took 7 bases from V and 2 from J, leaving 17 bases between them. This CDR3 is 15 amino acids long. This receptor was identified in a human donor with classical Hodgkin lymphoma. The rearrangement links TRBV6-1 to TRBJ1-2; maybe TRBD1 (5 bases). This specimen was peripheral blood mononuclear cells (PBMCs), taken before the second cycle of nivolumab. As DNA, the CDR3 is TGTGCCAGCACCTACGGGGGGGGAGGGAACTATGGCTACACCTTC. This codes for CASTYGGGGNYGYTF.